This T cell receptor (beta chain) was identified in a study of regulatory T cells in long-lasting Graves disease. As for time point: newly diagnosed GD, antithyroid drugs for less than 3 months. Scientists built the TCR library using RNA that was extracted from PBMCs. This clonotype showed up many times. Its antigen remains unknown. Study results and caveats: Persistent Graves' disease cases displayed lower TCR diversity than newly diagnosed ones. Preferential use of TRBV28, TRBJ1-2 and TRBJ2-5 was seen in persistent disease.

Arm-PCR of CDR3 regions and iRepertoire HTBI primers were used to build TCR beta libraries. A single record per CDR3 protein comes from TCRdb applying MiXCR to the multiplex PCR reads. The sample gives under 450,000 distinct CDR3 sequences, 12% of which show up once; over 15% is in the top ten. The CDR3 runs 14 residues. Between the trimmed V and J ends, which lost 2 bases and 6 bases, there was a span of 12 bases. Per the germline V gene, CDR1 is SGHTA and CDR2 is FQGNSA. These records were also assigned to another study, of T cells in Graves' hyperthyroidism and ophthalmopathy. That source reports: Patients aged 18 to 65 with hyperthyroidism were newly diagnosed, with duration under 2 months.

This specimen was peripheral blood mononuclear cells (PBMCs), taken at new diagnosis, from a patient treated with antithyroid drugs. The sequence was collected from a woman younger than 35 with Graves disease. This chain connects TRBV7-2 to TRBJ2-3, with D possibly matching TRBD2 (5 bases). CDR3 protein: CASSLLLPGDTQYF. As DNA, the CDR3 is TGTGCCAGCAGCTTATTACTCCCGGGGGATACGCAGTATTTT.